This entry features one TCR beta chain sequence. Antigen: not known. The data originate from a study of cytomegalovirus exposure and HLA in healthy donors. Study-wide results and limits: Most TCRs appeared rarely, but some public TCRs recurred in many donors. Later analysis suggested most CMV-associated TCR beta chains were HLA-restricted. Overall, roughly 170 TCR beta chains were annotated as cytomegalovirus-associated.

The PCR contained 60 Vbeta and 13 Jbeta primers. Produced via immunoSEQ multiplex PCR; TCRdb's table is partial and in-frame only. The repertoire has some 180,000 clones, more than 65% of them found once; the top ten carry 1.2%. Trimming pared 0 bases from V and 5 bases from J, leaving 14 bases between. This CDR3 is 15 amino acids long. Germline CDR1 MNHEY, CDR2 SVGAGI. The chain is built from TRBV6-5 and TRBJ2-7, with D maybe TRBD1 (6 bases). The sequencing sample was made of PBMCs. The origin of this receptor is a girl under 10 years old in good health and CMV-seropositive. The CDR3 loop is CASSYSSRQGHEQYF. CDR3 nucleotides: TGTGCCAGCAGTTACTCGAGTCGTCAGGGGCACGAGCAGTACTTC.